These 13 T cell receptor beta chains originate from one sample sequenced in a study of blood T cell repertoires in COVID-19. The assay was immunoSEQ multiplex PCR, and TCRdb's table has in-frame clones only and misses some. The profile shows 55,000 to 95,000 clones, roughly four fifths of them singletons. Sequences were obtained from peripheral blood. These TCRs come from a woman in her 70s with acute or convalescent COVID-19.

The chain employs TRBV29-1 and TRBJ2-1, with TRBD1 matching 7 bases. J gave up 10 bases and V 8 bases, and 11 bases lay outside the gene matches. CDR1 is SQVTM and CDR2 is ANQGSEA in the germline V gene. The length of the CDR3 is 12 residues. The CDR3 region has the DNA TGCAGCACCCACAGGGGTTCTGGGGAGCAGTTCTTC. Its translation is CSTHRGSGEQFF.

This sequence joins TRBV30 and TRBJ2-1; D is unresolved. The germline V gene encodes CDR1 GTSNPN and CDR2 SVGIG (reference sequence). V shed 4 bases and J shed 0 bases, with 7 bases lying between them. The CDR3 covers 13 residues. As DNA, the CDR3 is TGTGCCTGGATGCGGTTCTCCTACAATGAGCAGTTCTTC. Its protein product is CAWMRFSYNEQFF.

The chain uses TRBV27 and TRBJ2-3; 9 bases agree with TRBD2. This CDR3 comprises 15 residues. V was clipped by 8 bases and J by 2 bases; unmatched bases: 8. The germline V gene has CDR1 MNHEY and CDR2 SMNVEV (reference sequence). The CDR3 protein is CASYPRTSDTDTQYF. The DNA of the CDR3 is TGTGCCAGCTACCCCCGGACTAGCGACACAGATACGCAGTATTTT.

The chain combines TRBV24-1 with TRBJ2-1; D is uncertain. The CDR3 consists of 16 residues. V shed 5 bases and J shed 3 bases, with 16 bases lying between them. Germline CDR1 is KGHDR and CDR2 is SFDVKD. CDR3 sequence: CATSARIASYYNEQFF. The CDR3 coding sequence is TGTGCCACCAGTGCACGAATTGCGTCTTACTACAATGAGCAGTTCTTC.

The V gene is TRBV15, the J gene TRBJ2-1; 10 bases fit TRBD2. This CDR3 region has 16 residues. V was clipped by 2 bases and J by 2 bases; unmatched bases: 3. Germline CDR1 is LNHNV and CDR2 is YYDKDF (reference sequence). CDR3 DNA sequence: TGTGCCACCAGCAGAAAACTAGCGGGGACCTACAATGAGCAGTTCTTC. It is translated as CATSRKLAGTYNEQFF.

The chain is built from TRBV15 and TRBJ1-3; no reliable D call. The CDR3 has 12 residues. Germline V gene data show CDR1 as LNHNV and CDR2 as YYDKDF (reference sequence). Trimming took off 4 bases at V and 3 bases at J, with 4 bases between the two ends. The CDR3 reads CATSTLGNTIYF. DNA for the CDR3: TGTGCCACCAGCACCCTTGGAAACACCATATATTTT.

This chain connects TRBV15 to TRBJ2-5, with 8 bases matching TRBD2. The CDR3 length is 17 residues. V lost 2 bases and J lost 0; bases outside the gene matches: 8. The germline gives CDR1 LNHNV, CDR2 YYDKDF (reference sequence). The CDR3 DNA sequence: TGTGCCACCAGCAGACGAGGACTAGCCATCAACCAAGAGACCCAGTACTTC. Translated: CATSRRGLAINQETQYF.

As concerns this clone: Other DNA sequences in this specimen translate into the identical CDR3. The chain combines TRBV3-1 (or the pseudogene TRBV3-2) with TRBJ2-5; D possibly corresponds to TRBD2 (7 bases). The V end lost 5 bases, the J end lost 5 bases, and 18 bases lay between the germline ends. CDR3 length: 15 amino acids. Germline V gene lookup returns CDR1 LGHDT and CDR2 YNNKEL (reference sequence). CDR3 protein: CASSSGTLLQETQYF. The CDR3 bases are TGTGCCAGCAGCAGCGGGACACTCTTACAGGAGACCCAGTACTTC.

This clone was detected a few times. The gene calls are TRBV6-2 or TRBV6-3 and TRBJ1-3; D remains ambiguous. Germline loops: CDR1 MNHEY, CDR2 SVGEGT. This CDR3 spans 14 amino acids. Trimming stripped 4 bases from V and 0 bases from J, with 7 bases between. This CDR3 is CASSFSSSGNTIYF. CDR3 bases: TGTGCCAGCAGTTTTTCGAGCTCTGGAAACACCATATATTTT.

The chain combines TRBV2 with TRBJ1-5; 7 nucleotides agree with TRBD1. The CDR3 length is 13 residues. The V gene's germline CDR1 is SNHLY and CDR2 FYNNEI. V shed 5 bases and J 5 bases; nucleotides not matched to a gene: 3. The CDR3 is CASSPQGDQPQHF. The DNA of the CDR3 is TGTGCCAGCAGTCCGCAGGGGGATCAGCCCCAGCATTTT.

This sequence joins TRBV9 and TRBJ1-3; D is undetermined. The CDR3 extends over 12 amino acids. Germline assignment: CDR1 SGDLS and CDR2 YYNGEE. V lost 2 bases and J 4 bases, leaving 4 bases between the germline ends. CDR3: CASSVQGNTIYF. The DNA of the CDR3 is TGTGCCAGCAGCGTTCAGGGAAACACCATATATTTT.

The rearrangement joins TRBV21-1 to TRBJ2-3; the table's D call TRBD2 went unverified against the DNA. TRBV21-1 has pseudogene status. The CDR3 contains 17 residues. In nucleotides, the CDR3 is TGTGCCAGCAGCAAAGGGAGGCTAGCGGCTGGGGGGGATACGCAGTATTTT. Its translation is CASSKGRLAAGGDTQYF.

The chain uses TRBV6-6 and TRBJ2-5; D possibly corresponds to TRBD2 (6 bases). The CDR3 is 11 amino acids. V was clipped by 8 bases and J by 4 bases, with 8 bases between them. Germline V gene data show CDR1 as MNHNY and CDR2 as SVGAGI (reference sequence). CDR3 bases: TGTGCCAGCCGGAGGGGAGAGACCCAGTACTTC. It encodes CASRRGETQYF.